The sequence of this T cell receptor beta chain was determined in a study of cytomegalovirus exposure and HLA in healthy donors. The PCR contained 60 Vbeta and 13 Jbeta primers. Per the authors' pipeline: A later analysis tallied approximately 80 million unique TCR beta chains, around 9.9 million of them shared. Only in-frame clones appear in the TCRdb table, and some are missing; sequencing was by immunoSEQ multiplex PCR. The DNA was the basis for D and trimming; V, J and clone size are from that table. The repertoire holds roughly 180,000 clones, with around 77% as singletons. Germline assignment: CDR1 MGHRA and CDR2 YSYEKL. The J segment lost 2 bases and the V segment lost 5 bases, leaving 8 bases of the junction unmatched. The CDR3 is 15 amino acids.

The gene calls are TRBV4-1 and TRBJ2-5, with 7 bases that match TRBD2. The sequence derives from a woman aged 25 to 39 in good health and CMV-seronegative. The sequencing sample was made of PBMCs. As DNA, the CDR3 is TGCGCCAGCAGCTTTGGCCTAGCGGTTCAAGAGACCCAGTACTTC. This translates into CASSFGLAVQETQYF.